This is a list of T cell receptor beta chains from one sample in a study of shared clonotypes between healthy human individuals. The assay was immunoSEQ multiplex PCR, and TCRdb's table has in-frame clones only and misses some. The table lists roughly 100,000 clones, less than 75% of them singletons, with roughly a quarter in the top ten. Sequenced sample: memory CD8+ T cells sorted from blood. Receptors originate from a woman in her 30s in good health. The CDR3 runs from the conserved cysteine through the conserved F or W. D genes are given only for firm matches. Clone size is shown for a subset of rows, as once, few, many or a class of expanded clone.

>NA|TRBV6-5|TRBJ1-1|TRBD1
TGTGCCAGCAGTTACGATATGGGACAGGGCTTCACTGAAGCTTTCTTT
CASSYDMGQGFTEAFF
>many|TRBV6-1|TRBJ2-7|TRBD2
TGTGCCAGCAGTGCGACTAGCGGAGACAGCTCCTACGAGCAGTACTTC
CASSATSGDSSYEQYF
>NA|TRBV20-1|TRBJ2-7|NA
TGCAGTGCTAGGCTTCACTACGAGCAGTACTTC
CSARLHYEQYF
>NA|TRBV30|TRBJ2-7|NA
TGTGCCTGGAGTGTATCGGCAAGCAGCTCCTACGAGCAGTACTTC
CAWSVSASSSYEQYF
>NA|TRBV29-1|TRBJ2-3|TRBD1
TGCAGTTACACAGGGGAGAGCACAGATACGCAGTATTTT
CSYTGESTDTQYF
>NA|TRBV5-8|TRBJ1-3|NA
TGTGCCAGCAGCTTATCAGGGGCGCAGGGAAACACCATATATTTT
CASSLSGAQGNTIYF
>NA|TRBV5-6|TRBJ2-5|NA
TGTGCCAGCAGCTTTGCAGAACAAGAGACCCAGTACTTC
CASSFAEQETQYF
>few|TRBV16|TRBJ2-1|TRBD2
TGTGCCAGCAGCCAATCGATGGCTAGCGGGGACTACAATGAGCAGTTCTTC
CASSQSMASGDYNEQFF
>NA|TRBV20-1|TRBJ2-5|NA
TGCAGTGCTAGAAGAGAGACCCAGTACTTC
CSARRETQYF
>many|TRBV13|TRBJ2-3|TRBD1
TGTGCCAGCAGCAGGGATGGGACAGGGGAAGCAGATACGCAGTATTTT
CASSRDGTGEADTQYF
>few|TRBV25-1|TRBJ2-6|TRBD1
TGTGCCAGCACACCTCAAACGGGACAGACAGCTGGGGCCAACGTCCTGACTTTC
CASTPQTGQTAGANVLTF
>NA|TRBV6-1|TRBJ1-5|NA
TGTGCCAGCAGCCCCGACAGGTCCAATCAGCCCCAGCATTTT
CASSPDRSNQPQHF
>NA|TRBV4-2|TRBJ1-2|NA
TGTGCCAGCAGCCAAGAAGGAGTCCGGGACGGAATTCATGGCTACACCTTC
CASSQEGVRDGIHGYTF
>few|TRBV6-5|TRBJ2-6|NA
TGTGCCAGCAGTGAACTCCCTGGGGCCAACGTCCTGACTTTC
CASSELPGANVLTF
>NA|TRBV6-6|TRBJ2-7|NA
TGTGCCAGCAGTTACTCGCGTCTAGTGTCAAACGAGCAGTACTTC
CASSYSRLVSNEQYF
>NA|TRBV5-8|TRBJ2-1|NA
TGTGCCAGCGTTCCTAGCAACTCCTACAATGAGCAGTTCTTC
CASVPSNSYNEQFF
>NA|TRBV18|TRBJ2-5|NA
TGTGCCAGCTCACCACCGTCAGGGGCGGCGACCCAGTACTTC
CASSPPSGAATQYF
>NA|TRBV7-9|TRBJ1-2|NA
TGTGCCAGCAGCTTCGGGCACTACCCCTCCGGCTACACCTTC
CASSFGHYPSGYTF
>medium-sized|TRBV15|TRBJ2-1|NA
TGTGCCACCAGCAGAGATCGGGTGGACGTGGTACTCGAGCAGTTCTTC
CATSRDRVDVVLEQFF
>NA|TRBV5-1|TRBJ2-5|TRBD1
TGCGCCAGCAGCTTGAGGCAGGGGGCGAGAGAGACCCAGTACTTC
CASSLRQGARETQYF
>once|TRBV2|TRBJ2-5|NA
TGTGCCAGCAGTGATGTATCCTGGGCGCGGTCGGAAGAAGAGACCCAGTACTTC
CASSDVSWARSEEETQYF
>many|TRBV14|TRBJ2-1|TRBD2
TGTGCCAGCAGCCCCGGGACTAGCGGGTTCTTTAATGAGCAGTTCTTC
CASSPGTSGFFNEQFF
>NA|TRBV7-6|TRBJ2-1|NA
TGTGCCAGCAGCTCCCAACAGGCCCATGAGCAGTTCTTC
CASSSQQAHEQFF
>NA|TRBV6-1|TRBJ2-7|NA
TGTGCCAGCAGTGAATCTCCGGAGGGCTATTACGAGCAGTACTTC
CASSESPEGYYEQYF
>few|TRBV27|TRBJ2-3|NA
TGTGCCAGCAGTTTAACGGGTCTAGATACGCAGTATTTT
CASSLTGLDTQYF
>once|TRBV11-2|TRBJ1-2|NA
TGTGCCAGCAGCGACGGCTATGGCTACACCTTC
CASSDGYGYTF
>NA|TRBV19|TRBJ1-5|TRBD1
TGTGCCAGTAGTTTGACAGGGGGCGAAGGTCAGCCCCAGCATTTT
CASSLTGGEGQPQHF
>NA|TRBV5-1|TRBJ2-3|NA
TGCGCCAGCAGCTTGGTCCTCCGCGATACGCAGTATTTT
CASSLVLRDTQYF
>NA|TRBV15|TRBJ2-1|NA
TGTGCCACCAGCTCCGGGGACCTATCCTACAATGAGCAGTTCTTC
CATSSGDLSYNEQFF
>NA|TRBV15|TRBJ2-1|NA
TGTGCCACCAGCAGAGATGGTGAGCGGAGCAATGAGCAGTTCTTC
CATSRDGERSNEQFF
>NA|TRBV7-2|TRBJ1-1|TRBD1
TGTGCCAGCAGCCAGGGACAGGGGTTCACTGAAGCTTTCTTT
CASSQGQGFTEAFF
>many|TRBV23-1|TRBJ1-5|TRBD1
TGCGCCAGCATATACAGGGGGAGAAGCAATCAGCCCCAGCATTTT
CASIYRGRSNQPQHF
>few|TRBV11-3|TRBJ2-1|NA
TGTGCCAGCAGCACGGGACTCGCATACAATGAGCAGTTCTTC
CASSTGLAYNEQFF
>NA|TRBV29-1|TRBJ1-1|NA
TGCAGCGTTGAAGAAGGGGCCCGGACTGAAGCTTTCTTT
CSVEEGARTEAFF
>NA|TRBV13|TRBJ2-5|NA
TGTGCCAGCAGTCACGGAGAGACCCAGTACTTC
CASSHGETQYF
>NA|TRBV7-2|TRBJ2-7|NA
TGTGCCAGCAGCTTAGAAGGGGGGCCTAGCCGTAGGTACGAGCAGTACTTC
CASSLEGGPSRRYEQYF
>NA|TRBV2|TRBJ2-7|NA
TGTGCCAGCAGGGCCCAGGGGACGGCTTACGAGCAGTACTTC
CASRAQGTAYEQYF
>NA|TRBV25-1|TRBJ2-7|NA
TGTGCCAGCAGTGATAGGGTGGGCGGAGCATACGAGCAGTACTTC
CASSDRVGGAYEQYF
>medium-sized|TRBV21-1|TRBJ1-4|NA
TGTGCCAGCAGCAAAGAACTGAGAGGTGCCACTAATGAAAAACTGTTTTTT
CASSKELRGATNEKLFF
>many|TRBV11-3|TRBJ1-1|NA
TGTGCCAGCAGCGCCTCGACAGAGAACACTGAAGCTTTCTTT
CASSASTENTEAFF
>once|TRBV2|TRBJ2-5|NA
TGTGCCAGCAGCGCTCAGGGACTCAGCGGGGAGACCCAGTACTTC
CASSAQGLSGETQYF
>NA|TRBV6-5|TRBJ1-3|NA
TGTGCCAGCACCAACCTGAGGACAGTCGGAAACACCATATATTTT
CASTNLRTVGNTIYF
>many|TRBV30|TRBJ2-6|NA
TGTGCCTGGAGTCCCCCGGGCTCTGGGGCCAACGTCCTGACTTTC
CAWSPPGSGANVLTF
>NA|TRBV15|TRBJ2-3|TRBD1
TGTGCCACCAGCAGAGAAACCGGGACAGGGACAGATACGCAGTATTTT
CATSRETGTGTDTQYF
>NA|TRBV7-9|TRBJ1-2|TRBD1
TGTGCCAGCAACCGGGAGGGGGCCGGTTGGGGCTACACCTTC
CASNREGAGWGYTF
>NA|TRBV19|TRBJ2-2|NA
TGTGCCAGTAGTATCGGGGAGTTCGACACCGGGGAGCTGTTTTTT
CASSIGEFDTGELFF
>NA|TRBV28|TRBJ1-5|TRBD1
TGTGCCAGCAGTTTGCCCTTCCGGACAGGAGCGAATCAGCCCCAGCATTTT
CASSLPFRTGANQPQHF
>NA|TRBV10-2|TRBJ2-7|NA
TGCGCCAGCGGAAGAGGGAACTACGAGCAGTACTTC
CASGRGNYEQYF
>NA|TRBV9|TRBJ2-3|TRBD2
TGTGCCAGCAGCCCACGGACTAGCGGATACACAGATACGCAGTATTTT
CASSPRTSGYTDTQYF
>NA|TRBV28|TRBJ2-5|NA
TGTGCCAGCAGTTCTGCGACAGGCCAAGAGACCCAGTACTTC
CASSSATGQETQYF
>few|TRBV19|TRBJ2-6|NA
TGTGCCAGTAGTACCGCCCAGAGACAAGTCTCTGGGGCCAACGTCCTGACTTTC
CASSTAQRQVSGANVLTF
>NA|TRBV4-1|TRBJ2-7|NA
TGCGCCAGCAGCTCAATACGGGACTCTTACTACGAGCAGTACTTC
CASSSIRDSYYEQYF
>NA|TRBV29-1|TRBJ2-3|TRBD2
TGCAGCGACAATGGACTAGGCGCAGATACGCAGTATTTT
CSDNGLGADTQYF
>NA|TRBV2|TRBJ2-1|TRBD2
TGTGCCAGCAGTGAAGCCTGGGGACTAGCTTTCAGCGATGAGCAGTTCTTC
CASSEAWGLAFSDEQFF
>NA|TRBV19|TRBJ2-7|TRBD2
TGTGCCAGTAGTGCCAGACTAGCGGGGCCCAAGCGCTCCTACGAGCAGTACTTC
CASSARLAGPKRSYEQYF
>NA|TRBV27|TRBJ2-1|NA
TGTGCCAGCAGTCCCCGCATACCCGGTGAGCAGTTCTTC
CASSPRIPGEQFF
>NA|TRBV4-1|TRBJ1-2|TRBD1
TGCGCCAGCAGCCAAGGACAGGGAACTAACTATGGCTACACCTTC
CASSQGQGTNYGYTF
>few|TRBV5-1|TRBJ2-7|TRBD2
TGCGCCAGCAGCATATCTAGCGGGAGTCGAGGCGAGCAGTACTTC
CASSISSGSRGEQYF
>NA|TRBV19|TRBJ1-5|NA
TGTGCCAGTAGTATGTGGGCACTCGATGCCAATCAGCCCCAGCATTTT
CASSMWALDANQPQHF
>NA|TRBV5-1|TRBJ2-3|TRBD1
TGCGCCAGCAGCTCGTGGACAGGGGAGGCAGATACGCAGTATTTT
CASSSWTGEADTQYF